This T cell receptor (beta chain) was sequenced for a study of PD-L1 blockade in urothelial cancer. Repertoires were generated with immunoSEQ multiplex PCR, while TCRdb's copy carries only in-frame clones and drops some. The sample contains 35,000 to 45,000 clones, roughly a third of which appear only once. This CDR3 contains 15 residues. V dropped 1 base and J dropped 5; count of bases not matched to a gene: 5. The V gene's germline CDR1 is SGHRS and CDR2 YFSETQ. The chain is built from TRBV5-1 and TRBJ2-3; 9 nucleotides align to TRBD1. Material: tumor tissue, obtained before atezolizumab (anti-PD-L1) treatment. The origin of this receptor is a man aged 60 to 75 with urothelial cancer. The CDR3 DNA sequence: TGCGCCAGCAGCTTGCATTCGGACAGGGGAGATACGCAGTATTTT. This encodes CASSLHSDRGDTQYF.